This TCR beta chain was identified during a study of blood T cell repertoires in COVID-19 (dated by TCRdb to about 2020). Turning to the overall study: The collaborator samples originated in the United States, Italy and Spain and spanned the acute and convalescent phases of COVID-19. The material from the prospective study consisted of cDNA or gDNA derived from T cells, B-cell-depleted T cells, or PBMCs. The dataset comprised deeply sampled blood TCRbeta repertoires from subjects exposed to, actively infected with, or recovered from COVID-19. The repertoires were released in a freely available public database intended as a resource for research on the immune response to SARS-CoV-2. Samples were obtained from the ongoing ImmuneRACE study (first 160 participants) and from over 1,000 subjects provided by 6 global collaborators. The sample metadata nearly always contained a de-identified subject ID, COVID-19 status, age in years and sex. Where HLA class I and class II types were available, the types were taken from metadata supplied by the sample provider, not from assay-based typing.

Comments on this clone: This clone's antigen is unknown. Per-base quality was not reported, and no clone a single base away is much larger than it.

TCRbeta CDR3 regions were amplified from genomic DNA using the immunoSEQ Assay, a bias-controlled multiplex PCR. Per the source publication's procedure: The number of nucleated cells in each sample was estimated by amplification of reference gene primers within the assay. Sequence reads were collapsed and filtered to measure the absolute abundance of every unique TCRbeta CDR3 rearrangement. Productive Simpson clonality was computed per sample as the square root of Simpson's diversity index over productive rearrangements. Imported from immuneACCESS, the table was reduced by TCRdb to in-frame sequences with V and J called. These copies leave out some clones; in studies compared against another copy, an unresolved V gene accounts for under half, and the cause of the remainder is not known. That table is the source of V, J and clone size, and D and trimming were worked out from the DNA. The sample table lists roughly 38,000 clones, over 75% of them with a count of one. The ten biggest clones cover about 40% of the sample.

The collaborating institutions used their own protocols to collect whole blood in K2EDTA tubes. For TCRbeta analysis, collaborators shipped samples in one of three forms: frozen whole blood, isolated PBMCs, or DNA extracted from either of those sample types. The paper's findings and limits, for the study overall: How much clinical and demographic metadata was included differed by source and by participant, and the metadata was provided uncurated.

Including cysteine and phenylalanine, the CDR3 has 13 amino acids. Of all the DNA, just the CDR3 is kept, 39 bases in frame from base 1. Trimming removed 5 bases from V and 0 bases from J, leaving 11 bases between the germline ends. The germline V gene encodes CDR1 SQVTM and CDR2 ANQGSEA. The V and J segments used are TRBV29-1 and TRBJ2-7, with the D segment identity uncertain. Sequencing input: peripheral blood. This receptor was identified in a man between 35 and 55 years old with active or convalescent COVID-19. The CDR3 region: CSVKSASSYEQYF. The nucleotides are TGCAGCGTTAAAAGCGCCAGCTCCTACGAGCAGTACTTC.